The clone carrying this TCR beta chain was detected a few times. Its target is unknown. The source of the sample is a study of vaccination and CD4 T cells after COVID-19. Looking at the study overall: From HCoV-229E, HCoV-OC43, HCoV-NL63 and SARS-CoV-2, overlapping spike peptides were used to stimulate the cells. Regarding the study as a whole: A nonsignificant rise from approximately 21 to 40 was seen in the median number of SARS-CoV-2-reactive clonotypes.

The CDR3 covers 16 residues. Scientists ran DNA taken from cultured CD4+ T cells through the Oncomine TCR Beta short-read assay for sequencing. TCRdb used MiXCR to reprocess the PCR reads, holding one entry per CDR3 protein. The sample comprises about 4,400 distinct CDR3 sequences, less than 35% of which are singletons, and about 45% rests with the top ten. The treatment is: approximately 9-day PBMC culture with coronavirus spike peptide pools or control peptides (ViraFEST assay). According to the study, CD4+ T cells from the unexposed donor were gathered ahead of the COVID-19 pandemic (2011-2018). Specimen: CD4+ T cells from blood, cultured in vitro. This chain links TRBV21-1 with TRBJ2-2; TRBD1, the table's D call, was not compared with the DNA. TRBV21-1 is assigned pseudogene status. The sequence was collected from a human donor in good health. The CDR3 DNA follows: TGTGCCAGCAGGAACCGGGACAGGAATAACACCGGGGAGCTGTTTTTT. Translated, it gives CASRNRDRNNTGELFF.